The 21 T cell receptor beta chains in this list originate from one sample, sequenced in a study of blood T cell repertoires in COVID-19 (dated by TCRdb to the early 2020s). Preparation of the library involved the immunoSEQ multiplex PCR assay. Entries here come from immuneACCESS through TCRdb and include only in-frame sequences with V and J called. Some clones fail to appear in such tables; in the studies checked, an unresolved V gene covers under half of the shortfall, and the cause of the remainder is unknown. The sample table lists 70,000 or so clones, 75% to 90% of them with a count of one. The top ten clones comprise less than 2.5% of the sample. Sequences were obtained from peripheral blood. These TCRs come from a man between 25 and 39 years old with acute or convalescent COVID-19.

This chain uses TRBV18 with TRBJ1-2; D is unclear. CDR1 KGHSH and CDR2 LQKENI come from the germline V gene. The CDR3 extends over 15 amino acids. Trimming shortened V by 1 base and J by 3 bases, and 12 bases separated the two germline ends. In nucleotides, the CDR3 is TGTGCCAGCTCACCACAGGTTCGGGAGGACTATGGCTACACCTTC. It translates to CASSPQVREDYGYTF.

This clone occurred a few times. Here the CDR3 DNA reads TGTGCCAGTAGTATAGAGGGGCTATTGAGCTACACCTTC. Amino acids: CASSIEGLLSYTF. The chain couples TRBV19 to TRBJ1-2; D is possibly TRBD1 (5 bases). CDR3 length: 13 residues. The V end lost 0 bases, the J end lost 9 bases, and 11 bases lay between the germline ends. Per germline, CDR1 LNHDA and CDR2 SQIVND (reference sequence).

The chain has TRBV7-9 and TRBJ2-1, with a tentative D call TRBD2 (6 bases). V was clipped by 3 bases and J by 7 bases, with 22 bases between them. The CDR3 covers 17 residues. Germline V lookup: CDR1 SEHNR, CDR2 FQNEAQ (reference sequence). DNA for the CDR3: TGTGCCAGCAGCTTTACCATCGGGACTCTCGAGGGGAATGAGCAGTTCTTC. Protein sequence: CASSFTIGTLEGNEQFF.

Here the CDR3 reads CASSIPSGVDTQYF. The DNA for the CDR3 is TGTGCCAGTAGTATACCCTCGGGGGTGGATACGCAGTATTTT. The gene calls are TRBV19 and TRBJ2-3, with a weak D call TRBD2 (6 bases). V shed 2 bases and J shed 6 bases, with 12 bases lying between them. Germline loops: CDR1 LNHDA, CDR2 SQIVND (reference sequence). The CDR3 length is 14 residues.

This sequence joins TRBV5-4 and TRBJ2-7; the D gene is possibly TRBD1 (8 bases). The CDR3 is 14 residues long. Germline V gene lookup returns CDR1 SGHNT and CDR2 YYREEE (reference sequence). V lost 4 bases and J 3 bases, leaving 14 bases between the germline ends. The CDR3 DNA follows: TGTGCCAGCAGCGTACAGGGGGGGAACTACGAGCAGTACTTC. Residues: CASSVQGGNYEQYF.

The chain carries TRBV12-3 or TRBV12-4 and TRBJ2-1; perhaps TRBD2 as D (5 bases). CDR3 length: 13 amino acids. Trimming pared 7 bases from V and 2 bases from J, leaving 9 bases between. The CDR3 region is CASTFGTYNEQFF. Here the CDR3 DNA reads TGTGCCAGCACCTTCGGGACCTACAATGAGCAGTTCTTC.

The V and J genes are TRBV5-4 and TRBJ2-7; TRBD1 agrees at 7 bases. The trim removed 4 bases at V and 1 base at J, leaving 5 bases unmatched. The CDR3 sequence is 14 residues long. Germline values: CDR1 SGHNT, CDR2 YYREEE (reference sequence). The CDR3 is CASSEQGLSYEQYF. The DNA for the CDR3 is TGTGCCAGCAGCGAACAGGGGCTATCCTACGAGCAGTACTTC.

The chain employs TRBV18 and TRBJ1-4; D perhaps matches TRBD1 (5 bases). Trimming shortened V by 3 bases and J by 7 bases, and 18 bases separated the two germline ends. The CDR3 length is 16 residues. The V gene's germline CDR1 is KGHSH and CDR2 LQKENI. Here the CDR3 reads CASSPNRRDSGEKLFF. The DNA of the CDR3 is TGTGCCAGCTCACCTAACCGCAGGGATAGTGGTGAAAAACTGTTTTTT.

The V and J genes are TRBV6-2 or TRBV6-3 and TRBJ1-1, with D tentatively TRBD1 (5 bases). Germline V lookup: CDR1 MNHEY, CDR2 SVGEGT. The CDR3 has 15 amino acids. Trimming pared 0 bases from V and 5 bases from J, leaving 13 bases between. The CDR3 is CASSYSMGGRTEAFF. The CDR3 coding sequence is TGTGCCAGCAGTTACTCGATGGGGGGTCGGACTGAAGCTTTCTTT.

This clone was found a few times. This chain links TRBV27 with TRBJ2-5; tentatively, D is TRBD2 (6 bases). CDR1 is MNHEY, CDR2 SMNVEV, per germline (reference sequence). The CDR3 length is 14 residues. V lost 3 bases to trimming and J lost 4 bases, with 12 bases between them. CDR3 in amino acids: CASSFGGMAETQYF. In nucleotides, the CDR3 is TGTGCCAGCAGTTTTGGAGGGATGGCAGAGACCCAGTACTTC.

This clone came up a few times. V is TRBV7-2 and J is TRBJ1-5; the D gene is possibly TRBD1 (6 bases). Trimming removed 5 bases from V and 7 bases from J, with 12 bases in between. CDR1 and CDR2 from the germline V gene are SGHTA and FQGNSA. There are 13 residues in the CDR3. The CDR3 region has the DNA TGTGCCAGCAGCATCAGGGGTCAGCAGCCCCAGCATTTT. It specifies CASSIRGQQPQHF.

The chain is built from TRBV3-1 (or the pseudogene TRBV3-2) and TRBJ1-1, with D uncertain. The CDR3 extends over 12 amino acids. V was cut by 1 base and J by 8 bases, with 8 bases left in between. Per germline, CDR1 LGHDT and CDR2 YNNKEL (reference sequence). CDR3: CASSQGRIEAFF. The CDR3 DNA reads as TGTGCCAGCAGCCAAGGGCGGATCGAAGCTTTCTTT.

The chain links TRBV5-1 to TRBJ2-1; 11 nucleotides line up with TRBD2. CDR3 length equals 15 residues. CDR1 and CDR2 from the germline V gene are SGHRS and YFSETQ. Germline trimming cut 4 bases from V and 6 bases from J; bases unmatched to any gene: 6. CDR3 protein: CASSAGLAGPNEQFF. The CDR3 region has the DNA TGCGCCAGCAGCGCCGGACTAGCGGGTCCCAATGAGCAGTTCTTC.

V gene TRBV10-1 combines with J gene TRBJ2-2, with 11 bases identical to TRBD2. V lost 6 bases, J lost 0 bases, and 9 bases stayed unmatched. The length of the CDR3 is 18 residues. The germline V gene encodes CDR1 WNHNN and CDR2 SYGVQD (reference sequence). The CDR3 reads CASSSGGTSGPNTGELFF. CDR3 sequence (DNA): TGCGCCAGCAGCTCCGGAGGGACTAGCGGACCGAACACCGGGGAGCTGTTTTTT.

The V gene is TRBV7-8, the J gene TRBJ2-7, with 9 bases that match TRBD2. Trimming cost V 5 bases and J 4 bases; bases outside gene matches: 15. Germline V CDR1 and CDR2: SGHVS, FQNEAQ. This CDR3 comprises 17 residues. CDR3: CASSLRLSTSGSYEQYF. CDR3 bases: TGTGCCAGCAGCCTTCGCCTCTCGACTAGCGGTTCGTACGAGCAGTACTTC.

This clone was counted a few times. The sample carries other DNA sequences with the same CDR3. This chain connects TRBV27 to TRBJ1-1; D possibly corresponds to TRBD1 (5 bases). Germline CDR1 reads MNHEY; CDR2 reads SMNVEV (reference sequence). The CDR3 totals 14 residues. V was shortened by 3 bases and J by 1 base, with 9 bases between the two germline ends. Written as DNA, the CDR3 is TGTGCCAGCAGTTTTAGGGGTAGGAACACTGAAGCTTTCTTT. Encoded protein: CASSFRGRNTEAFF.

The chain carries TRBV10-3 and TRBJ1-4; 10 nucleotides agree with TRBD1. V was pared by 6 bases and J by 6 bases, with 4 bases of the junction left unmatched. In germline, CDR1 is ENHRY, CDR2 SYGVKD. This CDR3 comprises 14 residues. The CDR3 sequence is CAISGDRGDEKLFF. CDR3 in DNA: TGTGCCATCAGCGGGGACAGGGGTGATGAAAAACTGTTTTTT.

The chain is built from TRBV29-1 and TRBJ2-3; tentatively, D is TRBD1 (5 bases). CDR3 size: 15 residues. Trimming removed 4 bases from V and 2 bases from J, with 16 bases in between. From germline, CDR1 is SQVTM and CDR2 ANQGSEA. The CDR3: CSVALSQAPTDTQYF. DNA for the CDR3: TGCAGCGTTGCCCTTTCACAGGCGCCCACAGATACGCAGTATTTT.

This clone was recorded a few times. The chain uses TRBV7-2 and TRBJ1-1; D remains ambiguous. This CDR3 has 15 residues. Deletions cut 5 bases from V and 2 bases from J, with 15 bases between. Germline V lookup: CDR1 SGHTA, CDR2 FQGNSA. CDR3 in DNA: TGTGCCAGCAGCCTGCGGGGAACGTACAACACTGAAGCTTTCTTT. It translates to CASSLRGTYNTEAFF.

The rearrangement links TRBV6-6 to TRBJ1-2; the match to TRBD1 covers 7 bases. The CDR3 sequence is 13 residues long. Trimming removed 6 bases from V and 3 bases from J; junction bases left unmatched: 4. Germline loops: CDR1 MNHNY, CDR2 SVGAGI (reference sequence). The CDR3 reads CASSFTGDYGYTF. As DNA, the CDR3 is TGTGCCAGCAGCTTCACAGGGGACTATGGCTACACCTTC.

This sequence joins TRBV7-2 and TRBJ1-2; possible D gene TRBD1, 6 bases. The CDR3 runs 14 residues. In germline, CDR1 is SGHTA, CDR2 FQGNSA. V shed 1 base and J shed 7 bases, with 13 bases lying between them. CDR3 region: CASSLGQGIGGYTF. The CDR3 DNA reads TGTGCCAGCAGCTTAGGCCAGGGGATTGGTGGCTACACCTTC.